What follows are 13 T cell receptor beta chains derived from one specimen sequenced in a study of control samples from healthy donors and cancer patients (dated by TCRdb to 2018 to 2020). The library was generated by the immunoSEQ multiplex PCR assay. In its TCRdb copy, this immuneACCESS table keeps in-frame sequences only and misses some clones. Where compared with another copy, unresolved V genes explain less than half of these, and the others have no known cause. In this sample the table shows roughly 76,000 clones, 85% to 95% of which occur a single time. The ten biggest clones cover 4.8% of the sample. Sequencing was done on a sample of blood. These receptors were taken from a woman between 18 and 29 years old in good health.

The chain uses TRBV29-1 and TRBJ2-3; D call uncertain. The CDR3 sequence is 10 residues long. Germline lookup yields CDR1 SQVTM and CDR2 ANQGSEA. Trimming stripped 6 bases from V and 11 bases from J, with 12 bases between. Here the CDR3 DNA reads TGCAGCGTCGATCAAGTGGGGCAGTATTTT. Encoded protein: CSVDQVGQYF.

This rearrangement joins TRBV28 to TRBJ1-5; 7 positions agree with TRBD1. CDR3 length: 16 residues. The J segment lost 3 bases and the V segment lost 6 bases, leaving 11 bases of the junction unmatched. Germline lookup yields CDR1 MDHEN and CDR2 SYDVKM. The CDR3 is CASRSGTVTFNQPQHF. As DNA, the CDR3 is TGTGCCAGCAGGTCTGGGACAGTCACTTTCAATCAGCCCCAGCATTTT.

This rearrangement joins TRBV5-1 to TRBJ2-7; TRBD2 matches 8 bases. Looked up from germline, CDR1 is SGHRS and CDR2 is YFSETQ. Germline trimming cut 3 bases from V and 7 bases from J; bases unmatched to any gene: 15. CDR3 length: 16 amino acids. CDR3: CASSSTRWTGGQEQYF. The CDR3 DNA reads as TGCGCCAGCAGCTCCACGAGGTGGACGGGGGGGCAGGAGCAGTACTTC.

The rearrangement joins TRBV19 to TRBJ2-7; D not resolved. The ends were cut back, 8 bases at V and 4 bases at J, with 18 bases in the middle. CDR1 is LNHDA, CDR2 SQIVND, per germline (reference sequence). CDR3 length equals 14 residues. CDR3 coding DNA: TGTGCCAGTGGGGTACACCAACGTCGGTACGAGCAGTACTTC. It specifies CASGVHQRRYEQYF.

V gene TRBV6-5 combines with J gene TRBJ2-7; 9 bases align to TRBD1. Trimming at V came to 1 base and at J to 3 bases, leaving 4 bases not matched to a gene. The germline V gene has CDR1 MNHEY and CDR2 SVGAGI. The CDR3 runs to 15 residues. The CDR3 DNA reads TGTGCCAGCAGTTACTGGGGACAGGGCAGCTACGAGCAGTACTTC. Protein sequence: CASSYWGQGSYEQYF.

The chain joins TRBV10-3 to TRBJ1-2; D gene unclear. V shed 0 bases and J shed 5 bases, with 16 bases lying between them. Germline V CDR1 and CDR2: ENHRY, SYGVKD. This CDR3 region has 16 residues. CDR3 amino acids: CAISESFSGPSYGYTF. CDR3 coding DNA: TGTGCCATCAGTGAGTCCTTTAGTGGACCGTCATATGGCTACACCTTC.

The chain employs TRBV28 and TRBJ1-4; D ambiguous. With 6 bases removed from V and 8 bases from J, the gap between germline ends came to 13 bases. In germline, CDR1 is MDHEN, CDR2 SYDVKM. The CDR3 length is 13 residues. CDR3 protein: CASSPRVREKLFF. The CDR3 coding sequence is TGTGCCAGCAGCCCGCGGGTGAGGGAAAAACTGTTTTTT.

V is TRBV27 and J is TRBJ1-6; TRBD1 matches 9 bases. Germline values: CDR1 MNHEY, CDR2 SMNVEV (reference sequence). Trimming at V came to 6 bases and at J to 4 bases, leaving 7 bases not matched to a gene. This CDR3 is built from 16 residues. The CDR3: CASSLGQGTYNSPLHF. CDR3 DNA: TGTGCCAGCAGCCTCGGACAGGGGACTTATAATTCACCCCTCCACTTT.

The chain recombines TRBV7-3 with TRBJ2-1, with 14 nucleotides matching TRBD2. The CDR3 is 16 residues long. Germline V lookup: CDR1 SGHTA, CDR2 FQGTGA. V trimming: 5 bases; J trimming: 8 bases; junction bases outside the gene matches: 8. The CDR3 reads CASSRTSGRIVDEQFF. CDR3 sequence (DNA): TGTGCCAGCAGCCGGACTAGCGGGAGGATTGTGGATGAGCAGTTCTTC.

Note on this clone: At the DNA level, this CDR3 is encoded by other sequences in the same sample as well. CDR3 region: CASSLRGLSTDTQYF. As DNA, the CDR3 is TGCGCCAGCAGCTTGCGGGGGCTTAGCACAGATACGCAGTATTTT. This chain uses TRBV5-1 with TRBJ2-3; the D call may be TRBD1 or TRBD2 (6 bases each). The CDR3 is made up of 15 amino acids. V lost 1 base to trimming and J lost 0 bases, with 9 bases between them. Germline V gives CDR1 SGHRS, CDR2 YFSETQ.

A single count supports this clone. The CDR3 loop reads CASSLDQVSYEQYF. CDR3 sequence (DNA): TGTGCCAGCAGTTTAGATCAGGTCTCCTACGAGCAGTACTTC. The chain recombines TRBV28 with TRBJ2-7; D remains ambiguous. Germline assignment: CDR1 MDHEN and CDR2 SYDVKM. V was shortened by 2 bases and J by 0 bases, with 8 bases between the two germline ends. The CDR3 extends over 14 amino acids.

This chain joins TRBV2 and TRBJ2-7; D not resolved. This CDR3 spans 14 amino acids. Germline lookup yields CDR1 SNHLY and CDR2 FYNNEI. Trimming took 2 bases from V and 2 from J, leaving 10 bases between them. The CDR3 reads CASSEPRRAYEQYF. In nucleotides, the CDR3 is TGTGCCAGCAGTGAACCCAGGCGCGCCTACGAGCAGTACTTC.

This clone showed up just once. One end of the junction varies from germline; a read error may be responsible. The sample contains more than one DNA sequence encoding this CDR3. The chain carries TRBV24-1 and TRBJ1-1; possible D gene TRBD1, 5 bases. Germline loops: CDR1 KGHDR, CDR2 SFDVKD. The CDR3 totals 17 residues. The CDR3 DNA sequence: TGCGCCACCAGTGATTCCCGAACCGGGGGAAAGAGCACTGAAGCTTTCTTT. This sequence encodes CATSDSRTGGKSTEAFF.